This T cell receptor beta chain was captured in a study of cytomegalovirus exposure and HLA in healthy donors. PCR primers comprised 60 Vbeta and 13 Jbeta primers. Generated by immunoSEQ multiplex PCR, the TCRdb table keeps only in-frame clones and is missing some. The sample includes 100,000 or so clones, roughly 70% of them seen just once. This CDR3 comprises 13 residues. CDR1 is SQVTM and CDR2 is ANQGSEA in the germline V gene. V shed 2 bases and J shed 6 bases, with 13 bases lying between them. The TCR sequence derives from a man aged 45-65 years in good health and CMV-seronegative. The rearrangement joins TRBV29-1 to TRBJ1-2, with D possibly being TRBD1 (6 bases). The sequencing input was PBMCs. The CDR3 coding sequence is TGCAGCGTTGAAACCGCATCAGGGGATGGCTACACCTTC. Residues: CSVETASGDGYTF.